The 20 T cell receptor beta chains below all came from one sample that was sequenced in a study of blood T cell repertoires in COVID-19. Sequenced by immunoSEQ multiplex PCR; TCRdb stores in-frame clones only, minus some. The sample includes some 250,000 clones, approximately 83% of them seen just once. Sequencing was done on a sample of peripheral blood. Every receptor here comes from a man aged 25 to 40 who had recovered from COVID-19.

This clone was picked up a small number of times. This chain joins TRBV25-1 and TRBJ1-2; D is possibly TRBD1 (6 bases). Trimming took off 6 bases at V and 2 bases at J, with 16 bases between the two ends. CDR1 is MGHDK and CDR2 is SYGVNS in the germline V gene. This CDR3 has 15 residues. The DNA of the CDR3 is TGTGCCAGCAGGGCCGCGACAGGACCAAACTATGGCTACACCTTC. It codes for CASRAATGPNYGYTF.

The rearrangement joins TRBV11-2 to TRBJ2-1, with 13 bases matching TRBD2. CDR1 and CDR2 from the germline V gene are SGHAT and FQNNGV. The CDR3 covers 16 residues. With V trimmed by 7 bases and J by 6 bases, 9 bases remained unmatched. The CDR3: CASTRLAGGFSNEQFF. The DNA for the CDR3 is TGTGCCAGCACCAGACTAGCGGGGGGCTTCTCCAATGAGCAGTTCTTC. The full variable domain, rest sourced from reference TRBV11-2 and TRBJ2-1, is EAGVAQSPRYKIIEKRQSVAFWCNPISGHATLYWYQQILGQGPKLLIQFQNNGVVDDSQLPKDRFSAERLKGVDSTLKIQPAKLEDSAVYLCASTRLAGGFSNEQFFGPGTRLTVL.

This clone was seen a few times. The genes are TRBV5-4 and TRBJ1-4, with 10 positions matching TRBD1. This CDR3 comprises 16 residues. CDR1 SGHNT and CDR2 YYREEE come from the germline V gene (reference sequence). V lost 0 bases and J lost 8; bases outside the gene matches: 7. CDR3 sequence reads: CASSLGQGANAEKLFF. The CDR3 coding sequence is TGTGCCAGCAGCTTGGGACAGGGGGCGAACGCCGAAAAACTGTTTTTT.

The CDR3 loop reads CASSRQGAGEAFF. The CDR3 DNA is TGTGCCAGCAGCAGACAGGGGGCTGGTGAAGCTTTCTTT. The rearrangement uses TRBV9 and TRBJ1-1; 10 bases are shared with TRBD1. Germline V gives CDR1 SGDLS, CDR2 YYNGEE. With V trimmed by 4 bases and J by 7 bases, 4 bases remained unmatched. The CDR3 runs 13 residues.

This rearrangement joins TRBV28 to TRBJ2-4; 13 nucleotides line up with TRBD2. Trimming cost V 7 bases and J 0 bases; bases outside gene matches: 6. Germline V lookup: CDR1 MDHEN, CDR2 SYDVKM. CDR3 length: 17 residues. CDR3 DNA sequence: TGTGCCAGCAAGGTCACTAGCGGGGGGGTAGCCAAAAACATTCAGTACTTC. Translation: CASKVTSGGVAKNIQYF.

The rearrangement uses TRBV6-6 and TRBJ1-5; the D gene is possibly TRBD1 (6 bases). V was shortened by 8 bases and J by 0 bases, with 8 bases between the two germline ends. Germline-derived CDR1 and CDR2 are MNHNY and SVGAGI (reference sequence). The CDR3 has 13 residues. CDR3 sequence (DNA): TGTGCCAGCGACAGGTCTAGCAATCAGCCCCAGCATTTT. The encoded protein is CASDRSSNQPQHF.

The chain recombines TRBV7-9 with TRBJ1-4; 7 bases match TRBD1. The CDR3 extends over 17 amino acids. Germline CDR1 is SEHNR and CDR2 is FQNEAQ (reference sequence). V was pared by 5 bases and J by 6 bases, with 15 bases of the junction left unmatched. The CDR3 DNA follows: TGTGCCAGCAGCCCCCTGGGCACAGGGGCTAAGGATGAAAAACTGTTTTTT. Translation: CASSPLGTGAKDEKLFF. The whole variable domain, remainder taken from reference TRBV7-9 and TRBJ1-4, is DTGVSQNPRHKITKRGQNVTFRCDPISEHNRLYWYRQTLGQGPEFLTYFQNEAQLEKSRLLSDRFSAERPKGSFSTLEIQRTEQGDSAMYLCASSPLGTGAKDEKLFFGSGTQLSVL.

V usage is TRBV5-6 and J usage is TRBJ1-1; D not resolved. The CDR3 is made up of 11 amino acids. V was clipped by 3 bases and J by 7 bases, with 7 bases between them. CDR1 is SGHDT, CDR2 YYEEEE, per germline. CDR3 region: CASSSLGEAFF. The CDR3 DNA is TGTGCCAGCAGCTCACTTGGTGAAGCTTTCTTT.

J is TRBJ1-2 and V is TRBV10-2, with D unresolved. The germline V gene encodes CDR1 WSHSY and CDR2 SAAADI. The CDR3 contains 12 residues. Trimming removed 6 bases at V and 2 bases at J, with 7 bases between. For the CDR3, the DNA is TGCGCCAGCAGCGACGGGAACTATGGCTACACCTTC. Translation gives CASSDGNYGYTF.

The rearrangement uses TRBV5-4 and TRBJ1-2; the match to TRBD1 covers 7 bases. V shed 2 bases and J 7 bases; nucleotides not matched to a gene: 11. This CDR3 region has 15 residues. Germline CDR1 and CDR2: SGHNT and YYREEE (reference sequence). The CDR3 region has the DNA TGTGCCAGCAGCTTAGGGGGCGCGGACTGGCGTGGCTACACCTTC. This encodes CASSLGGADWRGYTF.

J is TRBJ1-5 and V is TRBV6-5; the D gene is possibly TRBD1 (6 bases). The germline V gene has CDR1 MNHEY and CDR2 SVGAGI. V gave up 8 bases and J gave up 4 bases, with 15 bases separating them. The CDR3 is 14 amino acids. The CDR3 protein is CASGRGGPNQPQHF. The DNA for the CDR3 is TGTGCCAGCGGGAGGGGGGGGCCGAATCAGCCCCAGCATTTT.

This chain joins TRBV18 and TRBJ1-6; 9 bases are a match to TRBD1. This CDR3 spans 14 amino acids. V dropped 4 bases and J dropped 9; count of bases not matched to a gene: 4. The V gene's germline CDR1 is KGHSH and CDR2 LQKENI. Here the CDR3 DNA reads TGTGCCAGCTCACAGGACAGGGGAGGTTCACCCCTCCACTTT. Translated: CASSQDRGGSPLHF. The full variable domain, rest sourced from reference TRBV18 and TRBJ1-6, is NAGVMQNPRHLVRRRGQEARLRCSPMKGHSHVYWYRQLPEEGLKFMVYLQKENIIDESGMPKERFSAEFPKEGPSILRIQQVVRGDSAAYFCASSQDRGGSPLHFGNGTRLTVT.

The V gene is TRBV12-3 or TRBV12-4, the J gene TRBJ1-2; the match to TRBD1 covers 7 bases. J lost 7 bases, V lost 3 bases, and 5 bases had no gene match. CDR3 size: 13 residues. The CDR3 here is CASSFPGGPGYTF. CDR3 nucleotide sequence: TGTGCCAGCAGTTTCCCAGGGGGGCCTGGCTACACCTTC.

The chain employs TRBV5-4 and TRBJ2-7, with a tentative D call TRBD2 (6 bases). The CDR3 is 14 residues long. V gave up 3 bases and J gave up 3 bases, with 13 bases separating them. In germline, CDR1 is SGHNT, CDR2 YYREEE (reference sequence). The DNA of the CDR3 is TGTGCCAGCAGCTCGAGGGACTCGAACTACGAGCAGTACGTC. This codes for CASSSRDSNYEQYV.

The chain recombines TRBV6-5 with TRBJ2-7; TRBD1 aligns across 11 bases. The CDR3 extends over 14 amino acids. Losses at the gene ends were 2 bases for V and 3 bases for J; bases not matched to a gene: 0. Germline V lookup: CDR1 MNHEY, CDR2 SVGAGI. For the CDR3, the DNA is TGTGCCAGCAGTTACGGGACAGGGGGCTACGAGCAGTACTTC. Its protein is CASSYGTGGYEQYF.

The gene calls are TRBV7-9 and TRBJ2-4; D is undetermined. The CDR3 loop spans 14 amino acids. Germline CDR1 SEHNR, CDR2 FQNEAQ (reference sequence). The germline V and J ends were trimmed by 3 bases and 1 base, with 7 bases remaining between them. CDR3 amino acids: CASSFSGAKNIQYF. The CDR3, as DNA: TGTGCCAGCAGCTTCTCCGGGGCCAAAAACATTCAGTACTTC.

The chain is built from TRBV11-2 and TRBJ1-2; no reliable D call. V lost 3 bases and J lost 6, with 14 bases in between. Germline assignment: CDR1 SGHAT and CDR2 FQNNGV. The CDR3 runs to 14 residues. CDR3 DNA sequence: TGTGCCAGCAGCTTTTCCGGGAGGCCAGATGGCTACACCTTC. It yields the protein CASSFSGRPDGYTF.

CDR3 bases: TGCGCCAGCAGTCCGGCCGGGACAAGGGGACCCCTCCACTTT. Translating it yields CASSPAGTRGPLHF. This chain joins TRBV5-1 and TRBJ1-6; a possible D gene is TRBD1 (6 bases). V dropped 5 bases and J dropped 12 bases, with 18 bases sitting between them. The CDR3 sequence is 14 residues long. The germline V gene encodes CDR1 SGHRS and CDR2 YFSETQ. The variable domain in full, with the rest retrieved from reference TRBV5-1 and TRBJ1-6, is KAGVTQTPRYLIKTRGQQVTLSCSPISGHRSVSWYQQTPGQGLQFLFEYFSETQRNKGNFPGRFSGRQFSNSRSEMNVSTLELGDSALYLCASSPAGTRGPLHFGNGTRLTVT.

The CDR3 is CASSPLLNYGYTF. CDR3 nucleotides: TGTGCCAGCAGCCCATTACTTAACTATGGCTACACCTTC. This sequence joins TRBV27 and TRBJ1-2, with D unclear. Germline V gives CDR1 MNHEY, CDR2 SMNVEV (reference sequence). Between the trimmed V and J ends, which lost 6 bases and 1 base, there was a span of 9 bases. This CDR3 region has 13 residues.

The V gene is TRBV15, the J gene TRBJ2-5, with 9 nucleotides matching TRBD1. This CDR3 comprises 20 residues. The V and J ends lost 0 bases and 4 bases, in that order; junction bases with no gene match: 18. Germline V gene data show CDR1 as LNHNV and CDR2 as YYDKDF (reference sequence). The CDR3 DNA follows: TGTGCCACCAGCAGAGAACGAAAAGACAGGGGGTTCTTCGGTGGAGAGACCCAGTACTTC. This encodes CATSRERKDRGFFGGETQYF.